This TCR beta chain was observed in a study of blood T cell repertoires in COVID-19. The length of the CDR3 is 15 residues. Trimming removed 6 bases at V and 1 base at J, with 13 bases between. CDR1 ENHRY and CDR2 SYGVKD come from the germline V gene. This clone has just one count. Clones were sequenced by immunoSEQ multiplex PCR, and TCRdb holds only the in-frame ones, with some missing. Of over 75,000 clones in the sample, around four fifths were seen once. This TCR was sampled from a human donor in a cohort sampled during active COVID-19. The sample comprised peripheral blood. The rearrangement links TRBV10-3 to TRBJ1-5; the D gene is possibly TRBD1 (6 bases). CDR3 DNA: TGTGCCATCAGCAAGGACAGAGGAAGCAATCAGCCCCAGCATTTT. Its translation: CAISKDRGSNQPQHF.